The sequence of this TCR beta chain was determined in a study of regulatory T cells in long-lasting Graves disease. Trimming stripped 5 bases from V and 1 base from J, with 18 bases between. This CDR3 contains 17 residues. Germline lookup yields CDR1 SGHTA and CDR2 FQGNSA. Time point meaning: persistent/refractory GD, antithyroid drugs over 5 years with positive TRAb. From RNA extracted from PBMCs, the TCR library was made. This clonotype was observed at least ten times. What it binds is not known. Combining iRepertoire HTBI primers with Arm-PCR of CDR3 regions, the authors built TCR beta libraries. Via MiXCR, TCRdb re-called the multiplex PCR reads, giving one row per CDR3 protein. The sample holds 400,000 to 500,000 distinct CDR3 sequences, less than 25% seen once. General study findings and limits: Persistent Graves' disease cases displayed lower TCR diversity than newly diagnosed ones. With persistent disease, TRBV28, TRBJ1-2 and TRBJ2-5 were the favored segments.

The genes are TRBV7-2 and TRBJ2-4; possible D gene TRBD1, 5 bases. This sequence originates from a female donor with Graves disease. Here the sequenced sample was peripheral blood mononuclear cells (PBMCs), taken when the disease was refractory, from a patient treated with antithyroid drugs. CDR3 bases: TGTGCCAGCAGCCTCATTCCAGGGTTGGTTGCCAAAAACATTCAGTACTTC. This gives the protein CASSLIPGLVAKNIQYF. The full variable domain, rest sourced from reference TRBV7-2 and TRBJ2-4, is GAGVSQSPSNKVTEKGKDVELRCDPISGHTALYWYRQSLGQGLEFLIYFQGNSAPDKSGLPSDRFSAERTGGSVSTLTIQRTQQEDSAVYLCASSLIPGLVAKNIQYFGAGTRLSVL.